In its sample, the clone carrying this TCR beta chain was seen a few times. This specimen belongs to a study of T cells in Graves' hyperthyroidism and ophthalmopathy. CDR1 is DFQATT, CDR2 SNEGSKA, per germline (reference sequence). Trimming cost V 6 bases and J 6 bases, with 18 bases left between them. There are 14 residues in the CDR3. Researchers took RNA transcripts and amplified the TCR beta CDR3 regions from them. A set of HTBI primers served as the primers for a first-round RT-PCR of the TCR CDR3. TCRdb itself ran the multiplex PCR reads through MiXCR, one entry per CDR3 protein. The table lists about 640,000 distinct CDR3 sequences, more than 20% of them singletons, with 34% in the top ten.

The sequenced sample consisted of blood. This chain connects TRBV20-1 to TRBJ2-1; D possibly corresponds to TRBD2 (6 bases). This sequence originates from a man aged 25-40 years with Graves' ophthalmopathy. The CDR3 region is CSAPPGRGSNEQFF. The CDR3 coding sequence is TGCAGTGCCCCGCCCGGGCGGGGAAGCAATGAGCAGTTCTTC.